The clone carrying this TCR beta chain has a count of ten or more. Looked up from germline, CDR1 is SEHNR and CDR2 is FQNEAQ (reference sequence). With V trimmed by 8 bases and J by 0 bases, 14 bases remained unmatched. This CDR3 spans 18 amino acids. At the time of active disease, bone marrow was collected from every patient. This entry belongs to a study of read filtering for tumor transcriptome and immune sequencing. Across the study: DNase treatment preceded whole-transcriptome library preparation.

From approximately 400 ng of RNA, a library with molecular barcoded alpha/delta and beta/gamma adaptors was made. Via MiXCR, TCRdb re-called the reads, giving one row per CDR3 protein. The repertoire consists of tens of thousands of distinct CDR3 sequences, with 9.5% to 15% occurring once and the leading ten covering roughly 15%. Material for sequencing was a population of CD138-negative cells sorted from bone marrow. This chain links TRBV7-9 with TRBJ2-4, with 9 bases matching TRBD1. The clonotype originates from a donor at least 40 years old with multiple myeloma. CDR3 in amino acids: CASRNVRVGQGAKNIQYF. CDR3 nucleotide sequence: TGTGCCAGCCGGAACGTACGGGTGGGACAGGGAGCCAAAAACATTCAGTACTTC.